This note documents a single T cell receptor (beta chain) sequence. CDR1 is MNHEY and CDR2 is SVGAGI in the germline V gene. This CDR3 spans 14 amino acids. The V end was cut by 6 bases, the J end by 1 base, with 12 bases between. Researchers ran the PCR with 60 Vbeta and 13 Jbeta primers. The table came from immunoSEQ multiplex PCR; TCRdb's copy has only in-frame clones and leaves some out. The sample lists about 220,000 clones; approximately 68% were seen once. This entry belongs to a study of cytomegalovirus exposure and HLA in healthy donors. Though nominally healthy at sampling, donors likely had unrecorded immune exposures.

What was sequenced was PBMCs. This TCR was recovered from a woman aged 30 to 39 in good health and CMV-seronegative. The rearrangement joins TRBV6-5 to TRBJ2-5, with D perhaps TRBD2 (5 bases). CDR3 sequence reads: CASSLRDFQETQYF. For the CDR3, the DNA is TGTGCCAGCAGCCTACGGGATTTCCAAGAGACCCAGTACTTC.